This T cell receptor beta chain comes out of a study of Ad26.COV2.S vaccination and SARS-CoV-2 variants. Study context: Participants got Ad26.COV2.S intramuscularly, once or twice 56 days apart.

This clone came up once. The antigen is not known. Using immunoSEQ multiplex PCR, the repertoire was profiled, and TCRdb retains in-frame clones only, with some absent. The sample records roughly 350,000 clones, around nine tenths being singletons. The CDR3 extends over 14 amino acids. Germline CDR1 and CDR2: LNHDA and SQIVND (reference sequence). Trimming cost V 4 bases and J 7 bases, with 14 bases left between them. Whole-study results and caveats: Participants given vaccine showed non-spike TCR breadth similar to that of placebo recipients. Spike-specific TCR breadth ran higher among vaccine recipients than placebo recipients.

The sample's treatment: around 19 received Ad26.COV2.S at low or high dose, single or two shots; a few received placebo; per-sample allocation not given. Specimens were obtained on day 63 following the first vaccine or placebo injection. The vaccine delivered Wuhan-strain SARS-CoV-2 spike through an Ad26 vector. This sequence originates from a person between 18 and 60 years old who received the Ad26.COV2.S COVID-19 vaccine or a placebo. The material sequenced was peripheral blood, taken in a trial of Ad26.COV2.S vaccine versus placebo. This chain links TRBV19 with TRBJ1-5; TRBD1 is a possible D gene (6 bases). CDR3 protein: CASSTTGGRQPQHF. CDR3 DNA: TGTGCCAGTAGTACGACAGGTGGAAGGCAGCCCCAGCATTTT.